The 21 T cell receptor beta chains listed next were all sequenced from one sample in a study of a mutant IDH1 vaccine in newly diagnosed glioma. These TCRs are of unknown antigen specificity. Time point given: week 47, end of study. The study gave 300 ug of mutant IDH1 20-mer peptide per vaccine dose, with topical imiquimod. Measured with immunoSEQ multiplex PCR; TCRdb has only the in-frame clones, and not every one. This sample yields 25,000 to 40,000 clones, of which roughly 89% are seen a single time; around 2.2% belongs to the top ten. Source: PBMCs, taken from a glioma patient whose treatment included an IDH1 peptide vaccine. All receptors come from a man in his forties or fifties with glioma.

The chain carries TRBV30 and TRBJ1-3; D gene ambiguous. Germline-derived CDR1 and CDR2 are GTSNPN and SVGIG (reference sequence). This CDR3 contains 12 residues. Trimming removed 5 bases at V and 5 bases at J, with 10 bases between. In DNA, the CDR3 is TGTGCCTGGCGCGGGGATCGAAACACCATATATTTT. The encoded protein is CAWRGDRNTIYF.

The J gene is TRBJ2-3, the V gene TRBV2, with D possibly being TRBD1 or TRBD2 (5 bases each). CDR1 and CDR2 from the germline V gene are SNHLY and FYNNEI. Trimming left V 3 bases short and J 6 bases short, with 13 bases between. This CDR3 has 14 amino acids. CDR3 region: CASSDGPREDTQYF. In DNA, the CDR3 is TGTGCCAGCAGTGACGGCCCCAGGGAGGATACGCAGTATTTT.

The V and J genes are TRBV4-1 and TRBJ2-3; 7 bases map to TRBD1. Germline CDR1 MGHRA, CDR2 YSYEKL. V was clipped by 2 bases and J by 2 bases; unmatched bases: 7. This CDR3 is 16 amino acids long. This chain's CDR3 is CASSQFAGGTTDTQYF. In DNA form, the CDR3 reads TGCGCCAGCAGCCAATTTGCAGGGGGAACCACAGATACGCAGTATTTT.

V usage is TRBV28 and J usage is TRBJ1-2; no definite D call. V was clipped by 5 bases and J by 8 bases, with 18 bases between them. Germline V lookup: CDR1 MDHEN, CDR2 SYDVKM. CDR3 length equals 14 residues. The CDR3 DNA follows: TGTGCCAGCAGTCCCCTCCTCGGGGAGGACGGCTACACCTTC. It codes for CASSPLLGEDGYTF.

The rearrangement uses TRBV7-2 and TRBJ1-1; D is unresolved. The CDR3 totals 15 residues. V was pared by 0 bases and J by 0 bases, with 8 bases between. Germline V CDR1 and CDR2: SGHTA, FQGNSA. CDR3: CASSLAREVNTEAFF. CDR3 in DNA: TGTGCCAGCAGCTTAGCGAGGGAGGTGAACACTGAAGCTTTCTTT.

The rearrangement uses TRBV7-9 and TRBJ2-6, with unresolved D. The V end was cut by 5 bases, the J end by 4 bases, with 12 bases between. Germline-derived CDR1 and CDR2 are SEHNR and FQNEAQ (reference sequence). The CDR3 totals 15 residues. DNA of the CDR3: TGTGCCAGCAGCGGGCCCCGGTCGGGGGCCAACGTCCTGACTTTC. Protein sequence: CASSGPRSGANVLTF.

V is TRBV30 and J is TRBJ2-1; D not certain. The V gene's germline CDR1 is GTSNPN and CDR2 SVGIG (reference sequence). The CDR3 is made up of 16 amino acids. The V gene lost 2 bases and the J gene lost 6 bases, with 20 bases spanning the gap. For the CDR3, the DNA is TGTGCCTGGAGTCCACTGGTGGGCTTTGGTGGCAATGAGCAGTTCTTC. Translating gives CAWSPLVGFGGNEQFF.

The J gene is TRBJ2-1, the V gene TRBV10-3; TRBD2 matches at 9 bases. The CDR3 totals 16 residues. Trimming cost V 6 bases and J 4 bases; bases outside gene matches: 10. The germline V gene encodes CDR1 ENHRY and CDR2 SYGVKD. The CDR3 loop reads CAISRPPTSGYNEQFF. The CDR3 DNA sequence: TGTGCCATCAGCCGTCCCCCGACTAGCGGATACAATGAGCAGTTCTTC.

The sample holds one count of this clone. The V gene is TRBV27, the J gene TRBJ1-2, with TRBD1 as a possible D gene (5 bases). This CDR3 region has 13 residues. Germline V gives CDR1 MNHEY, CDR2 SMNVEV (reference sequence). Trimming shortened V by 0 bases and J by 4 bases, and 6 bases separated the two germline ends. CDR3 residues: CASSLSQGYGYTF. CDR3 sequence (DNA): TGTGCCAGCAGTTTATCCCAGGGCTATGGCTACACCTTC.

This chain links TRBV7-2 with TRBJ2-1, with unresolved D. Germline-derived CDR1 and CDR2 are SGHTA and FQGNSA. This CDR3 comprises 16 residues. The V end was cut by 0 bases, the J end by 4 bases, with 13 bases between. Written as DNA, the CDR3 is TGTGCCAGCAGCTTAGCGGACCCGCGCTTTTACAATGAGCAGTTCTTC. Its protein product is CASSLADPRFYNEQFF.

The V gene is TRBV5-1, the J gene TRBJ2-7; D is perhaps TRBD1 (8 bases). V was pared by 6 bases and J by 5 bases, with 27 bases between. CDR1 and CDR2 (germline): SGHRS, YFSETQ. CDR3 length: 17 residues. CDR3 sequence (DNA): TGCGCCAGCAATGGACAGGGCTCGGGGGGAGTTCTCGACGAGCAGTACTTC. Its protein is CASNGQGSGGVLDEQYF.

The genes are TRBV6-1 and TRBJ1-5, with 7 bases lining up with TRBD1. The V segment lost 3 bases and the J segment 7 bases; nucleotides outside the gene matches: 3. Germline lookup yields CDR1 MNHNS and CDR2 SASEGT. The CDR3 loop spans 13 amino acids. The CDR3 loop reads CASSDSRGQPQHF. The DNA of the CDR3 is TGTGCCAGCAGTGACAGCAGGGGGCAGCCCCAGCATTTT.

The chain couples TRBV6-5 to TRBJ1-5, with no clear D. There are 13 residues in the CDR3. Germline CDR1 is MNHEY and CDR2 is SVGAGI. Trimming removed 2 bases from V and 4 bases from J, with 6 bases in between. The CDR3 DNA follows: TGTGCCAGCAGTTACAGTGAGAATCAGCCCCAGCATTTT. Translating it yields CASSYSENQPQHF.

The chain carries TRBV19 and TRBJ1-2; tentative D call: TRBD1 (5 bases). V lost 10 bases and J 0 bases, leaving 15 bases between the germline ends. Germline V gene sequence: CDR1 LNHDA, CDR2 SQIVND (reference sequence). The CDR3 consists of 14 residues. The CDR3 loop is CATRTRGTNYGYTF. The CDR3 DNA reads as TGTGCCACCCGGACACGGGGTACTAACTATGGCTACACCTTC.

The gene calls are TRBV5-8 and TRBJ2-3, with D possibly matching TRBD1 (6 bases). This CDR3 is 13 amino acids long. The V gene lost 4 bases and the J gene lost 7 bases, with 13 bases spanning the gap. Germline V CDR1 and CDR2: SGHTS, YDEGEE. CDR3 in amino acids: CASSPQQGYTQYF. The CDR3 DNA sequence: TGTGCCAGCAGCCCCCAACAGGGCTATACGCAGTATTTT.

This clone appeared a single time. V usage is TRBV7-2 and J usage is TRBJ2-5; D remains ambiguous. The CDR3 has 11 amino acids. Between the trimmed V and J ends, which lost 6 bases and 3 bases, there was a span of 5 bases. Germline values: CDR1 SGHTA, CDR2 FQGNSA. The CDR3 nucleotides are TGTGCCAGCAGTTACAAAGAGACCCAGTACTTC. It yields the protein CASSYKETQYF.

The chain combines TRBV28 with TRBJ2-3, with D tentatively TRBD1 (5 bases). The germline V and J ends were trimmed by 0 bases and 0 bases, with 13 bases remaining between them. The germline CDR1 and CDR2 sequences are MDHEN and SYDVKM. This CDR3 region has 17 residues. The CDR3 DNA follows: TGTGCCAGCAGTTTATGGCTCCTCAGGGCTAGCACAGATACGCAGTATTTT. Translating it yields CASSLWLLRASTDTQYF.

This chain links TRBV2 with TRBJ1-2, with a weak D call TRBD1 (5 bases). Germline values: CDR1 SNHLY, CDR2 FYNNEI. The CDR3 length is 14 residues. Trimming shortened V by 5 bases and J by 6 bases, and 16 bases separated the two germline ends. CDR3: CASSLNEGSNGYTF. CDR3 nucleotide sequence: TGTGCCAGCAGTCTAAACGAGGGGTCCAATGGCTACACCTTC.

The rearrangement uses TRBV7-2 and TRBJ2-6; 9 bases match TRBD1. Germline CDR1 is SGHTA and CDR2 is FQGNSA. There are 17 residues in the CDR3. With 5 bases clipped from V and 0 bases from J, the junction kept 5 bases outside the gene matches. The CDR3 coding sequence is TGTGCCAGCAGCCCCTCGGGACAGGGCTCTGGGGCCAACGTCCTGACTTTC. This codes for CASSPSGQGSGANVLTF.

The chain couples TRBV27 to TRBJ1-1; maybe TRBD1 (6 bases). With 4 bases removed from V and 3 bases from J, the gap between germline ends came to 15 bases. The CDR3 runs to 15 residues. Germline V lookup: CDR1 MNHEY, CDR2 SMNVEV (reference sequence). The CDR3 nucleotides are TGTGCCAGCAGTTCCCTTAGGGGGGCGGACACTGAAGCTTTCTTT. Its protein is CASSSLRGADTEAFF.

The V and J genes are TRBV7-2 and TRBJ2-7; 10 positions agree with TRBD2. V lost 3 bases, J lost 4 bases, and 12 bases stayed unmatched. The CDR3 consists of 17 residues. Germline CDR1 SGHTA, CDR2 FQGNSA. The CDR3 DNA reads TGTGCCAGCAGCTTGGGGATGGTCAGCGGGAGGGGATACGAGCAGTACTTC. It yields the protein CASSLGMVSGRGYEQYF.